The 19 T cell receptor beta chains below come from one sample, sequenced in a study of sequential checkpoint blockade in melanoma. Described treatment: randomized to nivolumab then ipilimumab (arm A) or the reverse (arm B). Produced via immunoSEQ multiplex PCR; TCRdb's table is partial and in-frame only. The sample shows 5,000 or so clones, around 25% of them seen only once. This material consisted of tumor tissue (inferred from file names), taken from a patient given nivolumab and ipilimumab in sequence. The receptors come from a human donor with melanoma.

This clone was recorded a few times. The DNA of the CDR3 is TGTGCCAGCAGTTTAAATTGGAGGGGATATGAGCAGTTCTTC. Protein sequence: CASSLNWRGYEQFF. The chain joins TRBV28 to TRBJ2-1; maybe TRBD2 (6 bases). This CDR3 contains 14 residues. V dropped 2 bases and J dropped 8 bases, with 13 bases sitting between them. Looked up from germline, CDR1 is MDHEN and CDR2 is SYDVKM.

This clone is classed as medium-sized (0.01 to 0.1%). This chain connects TRBV11-3 to TRBJ1-3; no definite D call. V was shortened by 0 bases and J by 1 base, with 7 bases between the two germline ends. The CDR3 totals 15 residues. Germline V lookup: CDR1 SGHNT, CDR2 YENEEA. This CDR3 is CASSLDWSSGNTIYF. DNA of the CDR3: TGTGCCAGCAGCTTAGATTGGAGTTCTGGAAACACCATATATTTT.

The chain recombines TRBV5-1 with TRBJ2-3; no clear D. CDR1 and CDR2 from the germline V gene are SGHRS and YFSETQ. The CDR3 extends over 16 amino acids. Trimming took off 4 bases at V and 1 base at J, with 16 bases between the two ends. The CDR3 bases are TGCGCCAGCAGCAGCCGGGTTTTTGGGGGCACAGATACGCAGTATTTT. This codes for CASSSRVFGGTDTQYF. Variable domain in full (rest from reference TRBV5-1 and TRBJ2-3): KAGVTQTPRYLIKTRGQQVTLSCSPISGHRSVSWYQQTPGQGLQFLFEYFSETQRNKGNFPGRFSGRQFSNSRSEMNVSTLELGDSALYLCASSSRVFGGTDTQYFGPGTRLTVL.

This clone was seen a handful of times. The chain combines TRBV9 with TRBJ2-3; 8 bases are shared with TRBD1. This CDR3 has 15 residues. V shed 4 bases and J 4 bases; nucleotides not matched to a gene: 8. Looked up from germline, CDR1 is SGDLS and CDR2 is YYNGEE. CDR3 loop: CASSKNRGTSDTQYF. CDR3 coding DNA: TGTGCCAGCAGCAAGAACAGGGGGACTTCAGATACGCAGTATTTT.

This clone has more than one count but fewer than ten. This sequence joins TRBV19 and TRBJ2-7; TRBD1 might be the D (5 bases). This CDR3 is built from 14 residues. The V gene's germline CDR1 is LNHDA and CDR2 SQIVND (reference sequence). V lost 3 bases to trimming and J lost 2 bases, with 11 bases between them. The CDR3 protein is CASSIFNRPYEQYF. CDR3 coding DNA: TGTGCCAGTAGTATTTTCAACAGGCCCTACGAGCAGTACTTC. Together with reference TRBV19 and TRBJ2-7, the CDR3 gives the full variable domain: DGGITQSPKYLFRKEGQNVTLSCEQNLNHDAMYWYRQDPGQGLRLIYYSQIVNDFQKGDIAEGYSVSREKKESFPLTVTSAQKNPTAFYLCASSIFNRPYEQYFGPGTRLTVT.

The chain has TRBV18 and TRBJ1-3; 7 bases line up with TRBD1. The J segment lost 1 base and the V segment lost 3 bases, leaving 6 bases of the junction unmatched. CDR3 length: 16 residues. Per germline, CDR1 KGHSH and CDR2 LQKENI. The CDR3 bases are TGTGCCAGCTCACCGACGTCAGGGGGGTCTGGAAACACCATATATTTT. This sequence encodes CASSPTSGGSGNTIYF.

This clone has a single count. In nucleotides, the CDR3 is TGTGCCAGTAGTATTCCGGGACAGGGGGCGCTGGGTCAGCCCCAGCATTTT. Translated, it gives CASSIPGQGALGQPQHF. This chain uses TRBV19 with TRBJ1-5; 12 nucleotides align to TRBD1. This CDR3 spans 17 amino acids. The germline CDR1 and CDR2 sequences are LNHDA and SQIVND (reference sequence). J was trimmed by 6 bases and V by 3 bases; bases with no gene match: 9.

CDR3 amino acids: CASSYGGGLNYGYTF. The CDR3 region has the DNA TGTGCCAGCAGTTACGGTGGGGGGTTGAACTATGGCTACACCTTC. The gene calls are TRBV6-8 and TRBJ1-2, with a tentative D call TRBD1 (5 bases). The V end was cut by 2 bases, the J end by 2 bases, with 12 bases between. CDR3 length: 15 residues. The germline CDR1 and CDR2 sequences are MNHGY and SAAAGT.

This clone rates as medium-sized. V and J are TRBV30 and TRBJ2-3; a possible D gene is TRBD1 (6 bases). V was shortened by 4 bases and J by 7 bases, with 27 bases between the two germline ends. Germline V gene lookup returns CDR1 GTSNPN and CDR2 SVGIG (reference sequence). The CDR3 is made up of 17 amino acids. CDR3 sequence reads: CAWTSLSRVRGLNTQYF. The DNA for the CDR3 is TGTGCCTGGACCTCACTATCTAGGGTCAGGGGCCTAAATACGCAGTATTTT.

This clone was recorded at least ten times. The chain combines TRBV6-8 with TRBJ2-2; TRBD1 or TRBD2 may be the D gene (5 bases each). This CDR3 contains 15 residues. V lost 11 bases and J lost 4, with 20 bases in between. CDR1 is MNHGY and CDR2 is SAAAGT in the germline V gene. CDR3 coding DNA: TGTGCCGTCTCCCCGGGACGACGAACCACCGGGGAGCTGTTTTTT. Translating gives CAVSPGRRTTGELFF.

The J gene is TRBJ1-4, the V gene TRBV23-1; D is unclear. TRBV23-1 is an ORF, and what it does is uncertain. V was shortened by 3 bases and J by 8 bases, with 13 bases between the two germline ends. The CDR3 totals 14 residues. Here the CDR3 reads CASSHTRLGEKLFF. CDR3 in DNA: TGCGCCAGCAGTCATACCCGCCTGGGGGAAAAACTGTTTTTT.

This chain links TRBV19 with TRBJ2-7; 7 bases align to TRBD1. CDR3 length: 16 residues. Trimming took 6 bases from V and 2 from J; bases not matched to a gene: 13. The germline V gene has CDR1 LNHDA and CDR2 SQIVND (reference sequence). CDR3 sequence: CASRTGTGVSTYEQYF. The CDR3 DNA sequence: TGTGCCAGTAGAACAGGAACAGGGGTCTCGACCTACGAGCAGTACTTC.

The rearrangement joins TRBV11-3 to TRBJ1-5; D call uncertain. Trimming removed 3 bases from V and 6 bases from J, with 12 bases in between. This CDR3 has 14 residues. Looked up from germline, CDR1 is SGHNT and CDR2 is YENEEA. CDR3 loop: CASSLGGMGQPQHF. DNA for the CDR3: TGTGCCAGCAGCTTGGGAGGGATGGGTCAGCCCCAGCATTTT. Variable domain in full (rest from reference TRBV11-3 and TRBJ1-5): EAGVVQSPRYKIIEKKQPVAFWCNPISGHNTLYWYLQNLGQGPELLIRYENEEAVDDSQLPKDRFSAERLKGVDSTLKIQPAELGDSAVYLCASSLGGMGQPQHFGDGTRLSIL.

The gene calls are TRBV28 and TRBJ2-7; D possibly corresponds to TRBD1 (6 bases). V gave up 6 bases and J gave up 12 bases, with 18 bases separating them. From germline, CDR1 is MDHEN and CDR2 SYDVKM. This CDR3 is 12 amino acids long. CDR3 in amino acids: CASRSGTHSVYF. CDR3 nucleotides: TGTGCCAGCAGGTCCGGGACACACTCTGTGTACTTC.

The V call is TRBV7-2, the J call TRBJ1-2, with D perhaps TRBD1 (5 bases). CDR1 is SGHTA, CDR2 FQGNSA, per germline. Trimming took 5 bases from V and 3 from J, leaving 10 bases between them. The CDR3 covers 13 residues. CDR3 DNA sequence: TGTGCCAGCAGCCCGGGGGGAGACTATGGCTACACCTTC. Translated: CASSPGGDYGYTF.

This clone was seen only once. Written as DNA, the CDR3 is TGTGCCAGTAGGCCGAGGGACAGGGGGTACGTTCAGCCCCAGCATTTT. Its translation is CASRPRDRGYVQPQHF. V and J are TRBV19 and TRBJ1-5; TRBD1 matches at 11 bases. In germline, CDR1 is LNHDA, CDR2 SQIVND (reference sequence). The J segment lost 6 bases and the V segment lost 6 bases, leaving 10 bases of the junction unmatched. This CDR3 comprises 16 residues.

This clone was seen only a few times. The J gene is TRBJ2-5, the V gene TRBV5-1; D ambiguous. V was pared by 4 bases and J by 5 bases, with 24 bases between. CDR1 and CDR2 from the germline V gene are SGHRS and YFSETQ. The CDR3 sequence is 17 residues long. The CDR3 DNA sequence: TGCGCCAGCAGCGCCCAGTTTGGGTCACCCCTCCAGGAGACCCAGTACTTC. Translating gives CASSAQFGSPLQETQYF.

The chain is built from TRBV5-1 and TRBJ1-4; the D gene is possibly TRBD1 (5 bases). The CDR3 is made up of 16 amino acids. Germline CDR1 reads SGHRS; CDR2 reads YFSETQ. V shed 4 bases and J shed 0 bases, with 13 bases lying between them. CDR3 nucleotide sequence: TGCGCCAGCAGCGTGTTAGGGGCGGCAACTAATGAAAAACTGTTTTTT. This codes for CASSVLGAATNEKLFF.

This clone ranks as large. This rearrangement joins TRBV6-8 to TRBJ1-5; D is undetermined. The CDR3 is made up of 12 amino acids. Trimming pared 5 bases from V and 6 bases from J, leaving 8 bases between. CDR1 MNHGY and CDR2 SAAAGT come from the germline V gene. As DNA, the CDR3 is TGTGCCAGCAGTCATTACGGTCAGCCCCAGCATTTT. Its translation is CASSHYGQPQHF.